This is a list of T cell receptor beta chains from one sample in a study of shared clonotypes between healthy human individuals. Sequencing was performed with immunoSEQ multiplex PCR; in TCRdb, only in-frame clones are kept and a portion is missing. The sample lists around 1.1 million clones; approximately 80% were seen once. The sample taken for sequencing was memory CD4+ T cells from PBMCs. These receptors were collected from a man younger than 30 in good health. Some clones in this sample may be carry-over from other donors' samples. Both conserved end residues are part of each CDR3. A D gene is named only where the DNA matches it firmly. Size values are once, few and many counts, or a class for expanded clones, and some rows have none.

abundance | d_gene | j_gene | v_gene | CDR3nt | CDR3aa
- | TRBD1 | TRBJ1-2 | TRBV5-6 | TGTGCCAGCGGCAACCGGGACAGAGGTGGCTACACCTTC | CASGNRDRGGYTF
- | TRBD2 | TRBJ2-1 | TRBV27 | TGTGCCAGCAGTTACGGGGGAAGCGGGAGTTACAATGAGCAGTTCTTC | CASSYGGSGSYNEQFF
- | TRBD2 | TRBJ2-7 | TRBV11-1 | TGTGCCAGCAGCCAGTCCAGCGGGAGGGCCGGCCACGAGCAGTACTTC | CASSQSSGRAGHEQYF
- | - | TRBJ1-4 | TRBV2 | TGTGCCAGCAGCGGAGCAGGGGAAAAACTGTTTTTT | CASSGAGEKLFF
once | - | TRBJ2-2 | TRBV5-1 | TGCGCCAGCAGCTTGGATAGCAGGGCTAGCACCGGGGAGCTGTTTTTT | CASSLDSRASTGELFF
- | TRBD2 | TRBJ2-5 | TRBV28 | TGTGCCAGCAGGTTCGGACTAGCCTGGGAGACCCAGTACTTC | CASRFGLAWETQYF
few | TRBD1 | TRBJ1-2 | TRBV28 | TGTGCCAGCAGTTTGGGGACAGGGCAGTACACCTTC | CASSLGTGQYTF
- | TRBD2 | TRBJ2-1 | TRBV7-8 | TGTGCCAGCAGCCTCTACTCAAGCTCCTCGACTAGCGGGAGCTACAATGAGCAGTTCTTC | CASSLYSSSSTSGSYNEQFF
- | - | TRBJ2-3 | TRBV5-6 | TGTGCCAGCAGCTTGGCGGCGGGGAGTGCAGATACGCAGTATTTT | CASSLAAGSADTQYF
- | - | TRBJ1-5 | TRBV7-2 | TGTGCCAGCAGCTTGGCGGGGGGCAATCAGCCCCAGCATTTT | CASSLAGGNQPQHF
- | - | TRBJ2-6 | TRBV7-9 | TGTGCCAGCAGCTTAGGAGTCCGGGCAGGCGCCTCTGGGGCCAACGTCCTGACTTTC | CASSLGVRAGASGANVLTF
- | TRBD2 | TRBJ2-5 | TRBV2 | TGTGCCAGCAGTTATAGCGGGCAAGAGACCCAGTACTTC | CASSYSGQETQYF
- | - | TRBJ1-1 | TRBV14 | TGTGCCAGCAGCCTGGACAGGAACACTGAAGCTTTCTTT | CASSLDRNTEAFF
- | TRBD2 | TRBJ2-2 | TRBV19 | TGTGCCAGTAGTACAGGGACTAGCGGGACCGGGGAGCTGTTTTTT | CASSTGTSGTGELFF
- | TRBD1 | TRBJ2-7 | TRBV11-2 | TGTGCCAGCAGCTCCCTTCCGGGACAGGGGACCTACGAGCAGTACTTC | CASSSLPGQGTYEQYF
- | - | TRBJ2-1 | TRBV20-1 | TGCAGTGCTAGTGGGGGCAATGAGCAGTTCTTC | CSASGGNEQFF
- | - | TRBJ1-1 | TRBV28 | TGTGCCAGCAGTTTCGGGGGGGTGGCTGAAGCTTTCTTT | CASSFGGVAEAFF
- | TRBD1 | TRBJ1-2 | TRBV27 | TGTGCCAGCAGTTTATTCCTGGACAGGGGAGGTGGCTACACCTTC | CASSLFLDRGGGYTF
- | TRBD2 | TRBJ2-1 | TRBV5-1 | TGCGCCAGCAGCTATGCGGGAGGGGTGTACAATGAGCAGTTCTTC | CASSYAGGVYNEQFF
- | TRBD2 | TRBJ2-2 | TRBV4-3 | TGCGCCAGCAGCCATGAACTAGCGGGCCGGGAGCTGTTTTTT | CASSHELAGRELFF
- | TRBD1 | TRBJ1-3 | TRBV28 | TGTGCCAGCAGCTCCGGGACAGGGACCCGCTCTGGAAACACCATATATTTT | CASSSGTGTRSGNTIYF
- | - | TRBJ1-2 | TRBV5-4 | TGTGCCAGCAGCTGGGACGTCTCTAACTATGGCTACACCTTC | CASSWDVSNYGYTF
once | TRBD2 | TRBJ2-7 | TRBV10-3 | TGTGCCATCAGACCGGGACTAGCGGGGTCCTCCTACGAGCAGTACTTC | CAIRPGLAGSSYEQYF
- | - | TRBJ1-2 | TRBV27 | TGTGCCAGCAGTTCATCCGGGAGTATTAACTATGGCTACACCTTC | CASSSSGSINYGYTF
- | - | TRBJ2-7 | TRBV6-1 | TGTGCCAGCACCCTAGGGATGATGAGCTACGAGCAGTACTTC | CASTLGMMSYEQYF
- | TRBD1 | TRBJ1-5 | TRBV28 | TGTGCCAGCAGGCCAACCAGGGGGGAAAGTCAGCCCCAGCATTTT | CASRPTRGESQPQHF
few | - | TRBJ1-2 | TRBV9 | TGTGCCAGCAGCGCGCAGGTAACCTATGGCTACACCTTC | CASSAQVTYGYTF
- | - | TRBJ1-1 | TRBV28 | TGTGCCAGCAGTTTGGGGGGCCTCGGGGGGCCCCCTGAAGCTTTCTTT | CASSLGGLGGPPEAFF
- | - | TRBJ2-7 | TRBV15 | TGTGCCACCAGCAGAGAGGTCCCGGCGAACGAGCAGTACTTC | CATSREVPANEQYF
once | TRBD1 | TRBJ1-1 | TRBV5-4 | TGTGCCAGCAGCTTCCCGGGACAGGGAAGTAAGACTGAAGCTTTCTTT | CASSFPGQGSKTEAFF
- | - | TRBJ1-3 | TRBV28 | TGTGCCAGCAGTTTCGCAACCAACACCATATATTTT | CASSFATNTIYF
- | - | TRBJ1-1 | TRBV5-4 | TGTGCCAGCAGCTCGCAACGTGGGGGCTCGAACACTGAAGCTTTCTTT | CASSSQRGGSNTEAFF
- | - | TRBJ2-3 | TRBV18 | TGTGCCAGCTCACTCCTGAGGGGATCTCGCACAGATACGCAGTATTTT | CASSLLRGSRTDTQYF
- | TRBD2 | TRBJ2-7 | TRBV27 | TGTGCCAGCAGTGCAATATACCCCCAACTAGCGGGAGGGACAGGGGAGCAGTACTTC | CASSAIYPQLAGGTGEQYF
- | TRBD1 | TRBJ2-1 | TRBV7-9 | TGTGCCAGCAGCTTGGACAGGGGGTTCTCCTACAATGAGCAGTTCTTC | CASSLDRGFSYNEQFF
many | - | TRBJ2-1 | TRBV11-1 | TGTGCCAGCAGCTTATTTTCCGTATCGGGATTCTACAATGAGCAGTTCTTC | CASSLFSVSGFYNEQFF
many | - | TRBJ1-1 | TRBV7-3 | TGTGCCAGCAGCTTAACCCCCAAGGAGAACACTGAAGCTTTCTTT | CASSLTPKENTEAFF
- | - | TRBJ2-1 | TRBV11-3 | TGTGCCAGCAGCTTGTCGGGGGTTGAGCAGTTCTTC | CASSLSGVEQFF
- | - | TRBJ2-7 | TRBV7-9 | TGTGCCAGCAGCCCAGGACAGTACGAGCAGTACTTC | CASSPGQYEQYF
- | - | TRBJ1-5 | TRBV7-2 | TGTGCCAGCAGCTTACTAAGGGGGGATCAGCATTTT | CASSLLRGDQHF
few | TRBD1 | TRBJ2-3 | TRBV19 | TGTGCCAGCAGACCGACAGGGGCGTTGGATACGCAGTATTTT | CASRPTGALDTQYF
- | - | TRBJ1-1 | TRBV12-2 | TGTGCAAGTCCCAAGAAGAACACTGAAGCTTTCTTT | CASPKKNTEAFF